Below are 2 T cell receptor beta chains sequenced from a single sample in a study of CD8 T cell repertoires and HIV-1 epitope variants. Here immunoSEQ multiplex PCR was the method, and the copy in TCRdb shows in-frame clones only, minus some. This sample carries some 3,500 clones, about 69% of them seen once, and the ten largest clones take roughly two fifths. What these receptors recognize is not known. The sample was cultured CD8+ T cells derived from PBMCs. All receptors come from a male donor with HIV.

The genes are TRBV7-6 and TRBJ2-3; no firm D call. This CDR3 contains 12 residues. V lost 5 bases and J lost 4, with 7 bases in between. Germline loops: CDR1 SGHVS, CDR2 FNYEAQ. The CDR3 DNA reads as TGTGCCAGCAGCCAGGCCGCAGATACGCAGTATTTT. Translating gives CASSQAADTQYF.

This sequence joins TRBV13 and TRBJ2-5, with D perhaps matching TRBD2 (5 bases). Germline CDR1 and CDR2: PRHDT and FYEKMQ (reference sequence). Trimming cost V 1 base and J 1 base, with 7 bases left between them. The CDR3 sequence is 14 residues long. The CDR3 reads CASSLEAGQETQYF. The CDR3 region has the DNA TGTGCCAGCAGCTTAGAGGCGGGCCAAGAGACCCAGTACTTC.